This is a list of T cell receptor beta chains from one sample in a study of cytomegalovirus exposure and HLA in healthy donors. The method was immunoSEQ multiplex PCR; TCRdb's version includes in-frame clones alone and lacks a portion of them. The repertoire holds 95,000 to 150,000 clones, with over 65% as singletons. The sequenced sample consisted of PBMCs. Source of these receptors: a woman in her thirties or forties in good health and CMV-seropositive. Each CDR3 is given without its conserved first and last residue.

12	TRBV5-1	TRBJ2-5	ASSLGRDQETQY
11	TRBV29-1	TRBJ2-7	SVDTGQPYEQY
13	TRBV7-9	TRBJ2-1	ASSSWGGSYNEQF
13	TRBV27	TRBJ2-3	ASSVGQTFTDTQY
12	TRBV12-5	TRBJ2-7	ASGLRGGGFEQY
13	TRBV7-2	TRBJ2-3	ASSLAGGLADTQY
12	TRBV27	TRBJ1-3	ASSLGDKGNTIY
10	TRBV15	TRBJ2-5	ATTDNQETQY
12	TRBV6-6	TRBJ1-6	AGSPTGDNSPLH
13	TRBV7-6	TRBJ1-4	ANSPRGATNEKLF
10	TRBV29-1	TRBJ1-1	SVGQPNTEAF
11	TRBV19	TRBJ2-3	ASRPDGDDTQY
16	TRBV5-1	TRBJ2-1	ASSFQPPGLGTSNEQF
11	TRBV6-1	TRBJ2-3	ASRDRGSDTQY
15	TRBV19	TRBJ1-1	ASSVLTTGQMNTEAF
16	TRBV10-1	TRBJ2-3	ASRPGLAGLSSTDTQY
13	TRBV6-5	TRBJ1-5	ASSYSNGGNQPQH
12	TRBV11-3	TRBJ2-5	ASSLRLAVSTQY
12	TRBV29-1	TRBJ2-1	SAVAGGPYNEQF
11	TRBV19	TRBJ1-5	ASSIDHGQPQH
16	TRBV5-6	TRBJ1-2	ASSPMGTGAVSPYGYT
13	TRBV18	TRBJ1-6	ASSPQQGNNSPLH
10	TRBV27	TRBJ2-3	ASREVSDTQY
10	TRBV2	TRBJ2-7	ASRLDSYEQY
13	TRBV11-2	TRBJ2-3	ASSPTGGGEDTQY
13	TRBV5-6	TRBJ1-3	ASSKGWGSGNTIY
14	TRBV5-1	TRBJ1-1	ASSLAGTGLNTEAF
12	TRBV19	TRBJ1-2	ASIAFPGGDGYT
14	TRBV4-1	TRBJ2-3	ASSQGAGARTDTQY
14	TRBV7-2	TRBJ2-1	ASSLVPSGENNEQF
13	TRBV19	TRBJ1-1	ASSIVSTANTEAF
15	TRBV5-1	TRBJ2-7	ASSFLAGGGGGSEQY
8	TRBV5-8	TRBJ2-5	ASTKETQY
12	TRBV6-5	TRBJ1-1	ASIDRGGGTEAF
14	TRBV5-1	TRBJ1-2	ASSSSTETLLYGYT
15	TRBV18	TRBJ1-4	ASSPPPVASRSEKLF
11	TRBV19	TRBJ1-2	ASSLGQRYGYT
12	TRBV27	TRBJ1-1	ASSIRQANTEAF
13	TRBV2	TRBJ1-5	ASSRGGNSNQPQH
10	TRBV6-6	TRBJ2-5	ASSSLQETQY
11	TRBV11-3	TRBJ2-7	ASSFPDRVEQY
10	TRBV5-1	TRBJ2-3	ASSLEGLGAY
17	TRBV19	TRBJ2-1	ASSPWKSGRPFAYNEQF
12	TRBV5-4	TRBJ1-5	ASSLDRGDQPQH
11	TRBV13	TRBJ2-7	ASSFKEFYEQY
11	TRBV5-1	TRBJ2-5	ASNTGSGETQY
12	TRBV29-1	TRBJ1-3	SVEVAGSGNTIY
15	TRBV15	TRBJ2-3	ATSRESSGRAWDTQY
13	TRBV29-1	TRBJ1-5	SVELAGGGNQPQH
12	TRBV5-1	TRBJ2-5	ASSVSGVKETQY